This TCR beta chain came from a study of shared clonotypes between healthy human individuals. Overall study context: Plates per donor: three CD4 naive, three CD4 memory, two CD8 naive, one CD8 memory.

Findings and limits, study-wide: Larger estimated richness was generally recorded for naive subsets relative to memory subsets.

Cells designated naive CD8 were CD45RO-negative and were positively selected for CCR7, with terminally differentiated effector memory CD45RA+ cells excluded. Sorted-subset replicate PCR reactions contained about 200 ng DNA, corresponding to some 29,000 T cell genomes. Per the original methods: From ImmunoSEQ came sequences covering only the junction and carrying no quality scores, so filtering differed. Clones were sequenced by immunoSEQ multiplex PCR, and TCRdb holds only the in-frame ones, with some missing. D and trimming come from the DNA, and the V and J calls and clone size come from that table. The data show some 740,000 clones, nearly 95% seen once. With 2 bases removed from V and 8 bases from J, the gap between germline ends came to 10 bases. The CDR3 contains 13 residues. The germline CDR1 and CDR2 sequences are LNHNV and YYDKDF (reference sequence). To note about this clone: The antigen remains undetermined.

V is TRBV15 and J is TRBJ2-1; a possible D gene is TRBD1 (6 bases). This TCR was sampled from a man aged 30 to 39 in good health. The sample comprised naive CD8+ T cells sorted from blood. The CDR3 here is CATSRLTGDEQFF. In nucleotides, the CDR3 is TGTGCCACCAGCAGACTGACAGGAGATGAGCAGTTCTTC.